This T cell receptor beta chain was documented in a study of T cell responses to AZD1222 COVID-19 vaccine. The study, taken as a whole, reports: Unmutated variant regions are reportedly targeted by nearly half of spike-specific TCRs. It should be noted that donors were predominantly white British and more often female, and clonal diversity was possibly underestimated.

Using immunoSEQ multiplex PCR, the repertoire was profiled, and TCRdb retains in-frame clones only, with some absent. In the table there are 60,000 to 85,000 clones, more than 75% of which are singletons. CDR1 is SGHAT and CDR2 is FQNNGV in the germline V gene. The CDR3 consists of 15 residues. Trimming stripped 1 base from V and 0 bases from J, with 7 bases between. In regard to this clone: Its antigen remains unknown.

Second doses were pooled across both intervals (about 4 or about 12 weeks). The chain joins TRBV11-2 to TRBJ1-3; D is unresolved. Material: peripheral blood, obtained 28 days after the second AZD1222 dose. The sequence was obtained from an adult who received the AZD1222 COVID-19 vaccine. CDR3 region: CASSLGVSSGNTIYF. The CDR3, as DNA: TGTGCCAGCAGCTTAGGCGTAAGCTCTGGAAACACCATATATTTT.